Below are 27 T cell receptor beta chains sequenced from a single sample in a study of T cells in tumors after PD-1 blockade. Method: immunoSEQ multiplex PCR; TCRdb's copy keeps in-frame clones and lacks some. The sample holds 4,500 to 5,000 clones, 50% to 70% seen once. The specimen comprised tumor tissue, sampled after anti-PD-1 treatment. These receptors originate from a human donor with basal cell carcinoma.

The DNA of the CDR3 is TGCGCCAGCAGCTCCCGGACAGTGAACACTGAAGCTTTCTTT. It is translated as CASSSRTVNTEAFF. The chain employs TRBV5-1 and TRBJ1-1; a possible D gene is TRBD1 (6 bases). Trimming removed 3 bases at V and 0 bases at J, with 9 bases between. Germline CDR1 SGHRS, CDR2 YFSETQ. The CDR3 is 14 residues long.

V gene TRBV5-8 combines with J gene TRBJ2-3, with D perhaps matching TRBD2 (6 bases). The germline V gene encodes CDR1 SGHTS and CDR2 YDEGEE. The CDR3 has 16 residues. The ends were cut back, 5 bases at V and 5 bases at J, with 21 bases in the middle. CDR3 nucleotide sequence: TGTGCCAGCAGACTAGCCGGATCGTCGGCAGTAGATACGCAGTATTTT. Its protein product is CASRLAGSSAVDTQYF.

This chain links TRBV5-1 with TRBJ2-7; 7 bases line up with TRBD1. The CDR3 spans 16 residues. In germline, CDR1 is SGHRS, CDR2 YFSETQ. Trimming took 2 bases from V and 0 from J; bases not matched to a gene: 8. The CDR3 loop is CASSLDTGVGSYEQYF. CDR3 sequence (DNA): TGCGCCAGCAGCTTAGATACAGGGGTAGGCTCCTACGAGCAGTACTTC.

This chain links TRBV15 with TRBJ1-3; D ambiguous. Between the trimmed V and J ends, which lost 5 bases and 1 base, there was a span of 12 bases. The germline V gene encodes CDR1 LNHNV and CDR2 YYDKDF (reference sequence). The CDR3 runs to 15 residues. The CDR3 is CATSGKFQSGNTIYF. CDR3 bases: TGTGCCACCAGCGGAAAGTTTCAATCTGGAAACACCATATATTTT.

V is TRBV19 and J is TRBJ2-5, with D perhaps TRBD1 (6 bases). The CDR3 runs to 14 residues. Trimming took off 5 bases at V and 7 bases at J, with 17 bases between the two ends. Germline CDR1 is LNHDA and CDR2 is SQIVND (reference sequence). The CDR3 DNA follows: TGTGCCAGTAGTGATACAGGGTACCATGCGACCCAGTACTTC. Translation: CASSDTGYHATQYF.

This clone was observed a single time. V gene TRBV28 combines with J gene TRBJ2-3; possibly TRBD2 for D (5 bases). CDR3 size: 16 residues. Trimming removed 5 bases from V and 2 bases from J, with 17 bases in between. Germline V gene lookup returns CDR1 MDHEN and CDR2 SYDVKM. The CDR3 DNA reads as TGTGCCAGCAGTCCCCCGGACGGGATCAACACAGATACGCAGTATTTT. This gives the protein CASSPPDGINTDTQYF.

The chain has TRBV5-1 and TRBJ2-5, with 14 positions matching TRBD2. Germline assignment: CDR1 SGHRS and CDR2 YFSETQ. The ends lost 4 bases at V and 5 bases at J; junction bases unmatched: 7. This CDR3 has 16 amino acids. The CDR3 loop is CASSQGLAGGVETQYF. CDR3 DNA: TGCGCCAGCAGCCAAGGACTAGCGGGGGGCGTGGAGACCCAGTACTTC. Variable domain in full (rest from reference TRBV5-1 and TRBJ2-5): KAGVTQTPRYLIKTRGQQVTLSCSPISGHRSVSWYQQTPGQGLQFLFEYFSETQRNKGNFPGRFSGRQFSNSRSEMNVSTLELGDSALYLCASSQGLAGGVETQYFGPGTRLLVL.

The genes are TRBV2 and TRBJ2-2, with 7 bases matching TRBD2. The length of the CDR3 is 16 residues. With V trimmed by 7 bases and J by 0 bases, 8 bases remained unmatched. The germline V gene encodes CDR1 SNHLY and CDR2 FYNNEI. The chain's CDR3 is CASISREGANTGELFF. The CDR3 region has the DNA TGTGCCAGCATCAGTAGGGAGGGCGCGAACACCGGGGAGCTGTTTTTT.

V usage is TRBV2 and J usage is TRBJ2-3, with D perhaps given as TRBD1 or TRBD2 (5 bases each). Germline V CDR1 and CDR2: SNHLY, FYNNEI. Trimming shortened V by 7 bases and J by 3 bases, and 14 bases separated the two germline ends. The CDR3 is 14 amino acids. CDR3 sequence (DNA): TGTGCCAGCATTTGGGGGACGCGGACAGATACGCAGTATTTT. This encodes CASIWGTRTDTQYF.

V usage is TRBV6-5 and J usage is TRBJ1-2; D ambiguous. CDR1 and CDR2 (germline): MNHEY, SVGAGI. Trimming left V 0 bases short and J 3 bases short, with 5 bases between. The CDR3 length is 13 residues. CDR3 in amino acids: CASSYSIDYGYTF. In nucleotides, the CDR3 is TGTGCCAGCAGTTACTCGATAGACTATGGCTACACCTTC.

In its sample, this clone was seen a few times. The rearrangement uses TRBV14 and TRBJ1-2; D remains unclear. The V end lost 0 bases, the J end lost 6 bases, and 8 bases lay between the germline ends. This CDR3 has 13 residues. Germline values: CDR1 SGHDN, CDR2 FVKESK. The DNA of the CDR3 is TGTGCCAGCAGCCAAGAAGGGCCAGATGGCTACACCTTC. This codes for CASSQEGPDGYTF.

In its sample, this clone was seen a few times. This sequence joins TRBV9 and TRBJ1-4, with D maybe TRBD1 (6 bases). The CDR3 loop spans 16 amino acids. Trimming took 4 bases from V and 0 from J, leaving 13 bases between them. In germline, CDR1 is SGDLS, CDR2 YYNGEE. Written as DNA, the CDR3 is TGTGCCAGCAGCCCCCGGGGGGCGACAACTAATGAAAAACTGTTTTTT. Residues: CASSPRGATTNEKLFF.

The chain combines TRBV2 with TRBJ2-7; TRBD2 matches at 13 bases. Germline V gene data show CDR1 as SNHLY and CDR2 as FYNNEI. This CDR3 has 18 amino acids. After removal of 2 bases from V and 4 bases from J, the junction contained 11 bases not matched to a gene. The CDR3 sequence: CASSEFEGLAGTNYEQYF. As DNA, the CDR3 is TGTGCCAGCAGTGAATTTGAGGGACTAGCGGGAACGAATTACGAGCAGTACTTC.

This clone was counted a few times. The chain combines TRBV28 with TRBJ1-1; D unclear. The ends were cut back, 3 bases at V and 7 bases at J, with 12 bases in the middle. CDR3 length: 13 amino acids. CDR1 is MDHEN and CDR2 is SYDVKM in the germline V gene. CDR3 in DNA: TGTGCCAGCAGTTTTTTCCAATCCGATGAAGCTTTCTTT. Encoded protein: CASSFFQSDEAFF.

This chain connects TRBV7-9 to TRBJ2-3; maybe TRBD2 (6 bases). V was trimmed by 2 bases and J by 4 bases, leaving 16 bases between them. Germline assignment: CDR1 SEHNR and CDR2 FQNEAQ (reference sequence). This CDR3 region has 16 residues. CDR3 protein: CASSLMGGILADTQYF. CDR3 nucleotide sequence: TGTGCCAGCAGCTTAATGGGCGGGATCTTGGCAGATACGCAGTATTTT. Filled out from reference TRBV7-9 and TRBJ2-3, the complete variable domain reads DTGVSQNPRHKITKRGQNVTFRCDPISEHNRLYWYRQTLGQGPEFLTYFQNEAQLEKSRLLSDRFSAERPKGSFSTLEIQRTEQGDSAMYLCASSLMGGILADTQYFGPGTRLTVL.

This chain uses TRBV28 with TRBJ2-2, with D possibly being TRBD2 (6 bases). Trimming left V 5 bases short and J 1 base short, with 14 bases between. There are 16 residues in the CDR3. Germline V CDR1 and CDR2: MDHEN, SYDVKM. Here the CDR3 reads CASSPHGGMNTGELFF. The CDR3 DNA reads as TGTGCCAGCAGTCCCCACGGGGGAATGAACACCGGGGAGCTGTTTTTT.

This rearrangement joins TRBV6-6 to TRBJ1-1; 7 bases line up with TRBD1. The germline V gene has CDR1 MNHNY and CDR2 SVGAGI (reference sequence). CDR3 length equals 16 residues. V lost 8 bases, J lost 3 bases, and 15 bases stayed unmatched. The CDR3 sequence is CASPRQGGYLDTEAFF. The CDR3 DNA reads as TGTGCCAGCCCTCGGCAGGGGGGTTATCTGGACACTGAAGCTTTCTTT.

The chain joins TRBV19 to TRBJ1-5, with D unresolved. V was clipped by 3 bases and J by 0 bases, with 9 bases between them. The CDR3 has 15 residues. Per germline, CDR1 LNHDA and CDR2 SQIVND (reference sequence). CDR3 bases: TGTGCCAGTAGTATTGCGGGGTCTAGCAATCAGCCCCAGCATTTT. Its protein product is CASSIAGSSNQPQHF.

The chain carries TRBV5-5 and TRBJ1-1; no firm D call. From germline, CDR1 is SGHKS and CDR2 YYEKEE (reference sequence). The CDR3 is made up of 12 amino acids. V lost 2 bases and J lost 3, with 5 bases in between. The CDR3 nucleotides read TGTGCCAGCAGCTTTAAGGACACTGAAGCTTTCTTT. It is translated as CASSFKDTEAFF.

Turning to this clone: At one boundary the junction diverges from the germline segment, which might be a read error. The rearrangement links TRBV13 to TRBJ2-6, with no clear D. Germline CDR1 reads PRHDT; CDR2 reads FYEKMQ (reference sequence). The CDR3 runs 18 residues. The DNA of the CDR3 is TGTGCCAGCAGATTAAACCAGCTGAGTACAAGTCGGGCCCACGTCCTGACTTTC. This codes for CASRLNQLSTSRAHVLTF.

The table lists this clone with a count of one. This chain uses TRBV6-4 with TRBJ1-3; D not resolved. CDR1 MRHNA and CDR2 SNTAGT come from the germline V gene. The V and J ends lost 5 bases and 4 bases respectively, with 12 bases between them. The CDR3 totals 14 residues. The CDR3 spells CASSRPRQGNTIYF. CDR3 nucleotides: TGTGCCAGCAGTCGGCCCCGGCAGGGAAACACCATATATTTT.

This CDR3 reads CASSDSTSGHNEQFF. The CDR3, as DNA: TGTGCCAGCAGTGACTCTACTAGCGGCCACAATGAGCAGTTCTTC. The chain recombines TRBV6-4 with TRBJ2-1; 8 bases map to TRBD2. The J segment lost 5 bases and the V segment lost 0 bases, leaving 3 bases of the junction unmatched. From germline, CDR1 is MRHNA and CDR2 SNTAGT. The CDR3 loop spans 15 amino acids.

This clone showed up just a few times. This chain connects TRBV6-5 to TRBJ2-1; D is possibly TRBD1 (6 bases). The CDR3 consists of 14 residues. V was trimmed by 4 bases and J by 4 bases, leaving 11 bases between them. Germline V lookup: CDR1 MNHEY, CDR2 SVGAGI. CDR3 loop: CASSSPQGYNEQFF. In DNA form, the CDR3 reads TGTGCCAGCAGTTCACCACAGGGATACAATGAGCAGTTCTTC.

The chain links TRBV28 to TRBJ2-5; TRBD1 matches 10 bases. Germline V gene sequence: CDR1 MDHEN, CDR2 SYDVKM. With 2 bases clipped from V and 5 bases from J, the junction kept 8 bases outside the gene matches. This CDR3 is 16 amino acids long. DNA for the CDR3: TGTGCCAGCAGTTTAATTGGGACAGGGGTGTTGGAGACCCAGTACTTC. It specifies CASSLIGTGVLETQYF.

The CDR3 DNA is TGTGCCGTACCCTCCACAGGGGGCTGGCAAGAGACCCAGTACTTC. Protein sequence: CAVPSTGGWQETQYF. The chain uses TRBV7-9 and TRBJ2-5, with 9 bases matching TRBD1. The CDR3 is 15 residues long. Unmatched junction bases numbered 12, after V lost 11 bases and J lost 2 bases. Germline V gene sequence: CDR1 SEHNR, CDR2 FQNEAQ (reference sequence).

Relative to its sample, this clone is large. The CDR3 protein is CASSPFINTEAFF. DNA of the CDR3: TGTGCCAGCAGTCCCTTTATAAACACTGAAGCTTTCTTT. The rearrangement uses TRBV27 and TRBJ1-1; D uncertain. In germline, CDR1 is MNHEY, CDR2 SMNVEV (reference sequence). The length of the CDR3 is 13 residues. V shed 5 bases and J shed 2 bases, with 9 bases lying between them.

V and J are TRBV2 and TRBJ2-7, with a tentative D call TRBD1 (6 bases). Germline assignment: CDR1 SNHLY and CDR2 FYNNEI. Trimming took 6 bases from V and 6 from J, leaving 15 bases between them. The CDR3 contains 13 residues. CDR3 region: CASSPTGSREQYF. The DNA for the CDR3 is TGTGCCAGCAGCCCGACAGGATCACGCGAGCAGTACTTC.